This T cell receptor (beta chain) is from a study of neurological immune-mediated disorders. After removal of 3 bases from V and 4 bases from J, the junction contained 4 bases not matched to a gene. The CDR3 spans 15 residues. Germline-derived CDR1 and CDR2 are SEHNR and FQNEAQ (reference sequence). This clonotype was detected many times. What it binds is not known. The team produced cDNA through 5'RACE using 10-nucleotide random UMIs. TCRdb re-called the 5' RACE reads with MiXCR, one entry per CDR3 protein. The table shows 72,000 or so distinct CDR3 sequences, with approximately 17% occurring only once. Findings and caveats of the study: No sharing of CDR3 amino acid sequences was observed among expanded clones across subjects, suggesting private repertoires in all groups.

The chain has TRBV7-9 and TRBJ2-5; 11 nucleotides line up with TRBD2. This clonotype was sampled from a woman aged 40 to 49 in good health. The sample taken for sequencing was PBMCs. The CDR3 bases are TGTGCCAGCAGCTTGACTAGCGGGGCCCCAGAGACCCAGTACTTC. It is translated as CASSLTSGAPETQYF. The full variable domain, rest sourced from reference TRBV7-9 and TRBJ2-5, is DTGVSQNPRHKITKRGQNVTFRCDPISEHNRLYWYRQTLGQGPEFLTYFQNEAQLEKSRLLSDRFSAERPKGSFSTLEIQRTEQGDSAMYLCASSLTSGAPETQYFGPGTRLLVL.